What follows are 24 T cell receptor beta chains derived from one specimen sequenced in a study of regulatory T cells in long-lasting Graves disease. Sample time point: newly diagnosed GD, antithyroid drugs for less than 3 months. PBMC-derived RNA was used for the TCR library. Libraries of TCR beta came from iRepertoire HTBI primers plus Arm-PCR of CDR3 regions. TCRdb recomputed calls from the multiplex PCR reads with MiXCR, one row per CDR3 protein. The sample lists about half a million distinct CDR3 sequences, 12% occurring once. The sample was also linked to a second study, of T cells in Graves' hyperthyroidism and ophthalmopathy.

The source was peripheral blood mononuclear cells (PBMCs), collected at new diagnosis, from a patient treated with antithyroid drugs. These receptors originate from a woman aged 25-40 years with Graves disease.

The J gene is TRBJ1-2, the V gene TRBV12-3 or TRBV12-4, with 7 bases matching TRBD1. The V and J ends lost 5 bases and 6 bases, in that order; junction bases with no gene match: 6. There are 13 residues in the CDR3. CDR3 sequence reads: CASSNAGTDGYTF. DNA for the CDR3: TGTGCCAGCAGTAACGCCGGGACAGATGGCTACACCTTC.

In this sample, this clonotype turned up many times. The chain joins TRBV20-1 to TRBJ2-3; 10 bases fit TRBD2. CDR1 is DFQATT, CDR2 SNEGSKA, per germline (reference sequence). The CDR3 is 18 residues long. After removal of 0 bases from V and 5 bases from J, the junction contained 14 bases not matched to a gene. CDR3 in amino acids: CSARDPTTVAGGLDTQYF. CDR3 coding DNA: TGCAGTGCTAGAGATCCGACGACCGTAGCGGGAGGATTAGATACGCAGTATTTT.

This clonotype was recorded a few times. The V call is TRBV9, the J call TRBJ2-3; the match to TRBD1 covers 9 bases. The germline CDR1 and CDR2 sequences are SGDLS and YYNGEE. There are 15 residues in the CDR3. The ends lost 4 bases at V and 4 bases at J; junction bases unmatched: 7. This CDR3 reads CASSPTQGAADTQYF. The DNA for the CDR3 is TGTGCCAGCAGCCCAACACAGGGGGCGGCAGATACGCAGTATTTT.

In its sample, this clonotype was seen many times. The CDR3 loop is CASSFGTGDPDTQYF. CDR3 DNA sequence: TGTGCCAGCAGCTTTGGGACAGGGGACCCAGATACGCAGTATTTT. The chain carries TRBV11-2 and TRBJ2-3; 10 nucleotides agree with TRBD1. The CDR3 consists of 15 residues. V was pared by 3 bases and J by 4 bases, with 4 bases of the junction left unmatched. Germline values: CDR1 SGHAT, CDR2 FQNNGV.

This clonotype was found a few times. The CDR3 here is CASTPNVGGRTEAFF. The CDR3 DNA follows: TGCGCCAGCACCCCGAACGTAGGGGGGAGGACTGAAGCTTTCTTT. The V call is TRBV4-1, the J call TRBJ1-1, with D perhaps matching TRBD1 (6 bases). From germline, CDR1 is MGHRA and CDR2 YSYEKL. Trimming left V 7 bases short and J 5 bases short, with 20 bases between. This CDR3 comprises 15 residues.

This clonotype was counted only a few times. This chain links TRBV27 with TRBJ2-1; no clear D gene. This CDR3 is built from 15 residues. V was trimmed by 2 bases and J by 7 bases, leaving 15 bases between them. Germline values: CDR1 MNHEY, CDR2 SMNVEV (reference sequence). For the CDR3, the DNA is TGTGCCAGCAGTTTACACCCTGACGCCCCGAATGAGCAGTTCTTC. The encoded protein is CASSLHPDAPNEQFF.

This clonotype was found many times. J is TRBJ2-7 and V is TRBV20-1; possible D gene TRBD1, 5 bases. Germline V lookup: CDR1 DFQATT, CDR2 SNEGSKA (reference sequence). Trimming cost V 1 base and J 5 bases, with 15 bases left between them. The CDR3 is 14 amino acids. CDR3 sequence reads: CSARGAGIVDEQYF. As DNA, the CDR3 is TGCAGTGCTAGAGGAGCAGGGATCGTCGACGAGCAGTACTTC.

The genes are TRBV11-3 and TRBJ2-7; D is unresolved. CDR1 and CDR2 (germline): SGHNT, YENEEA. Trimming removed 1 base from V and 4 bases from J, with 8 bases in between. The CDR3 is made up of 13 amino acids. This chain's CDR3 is CASSLGALYEQYF. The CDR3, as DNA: TGTGCCAGCAGCTTAGGGGCACTTTACGAGCAGTACTTC.

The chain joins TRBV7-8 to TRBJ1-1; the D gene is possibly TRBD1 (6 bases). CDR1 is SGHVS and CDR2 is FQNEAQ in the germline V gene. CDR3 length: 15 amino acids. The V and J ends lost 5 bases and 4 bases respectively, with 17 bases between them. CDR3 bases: TGTGCCAGCAGCCCTCTGAGGGGGGTTGGCACTGAAGCTTTCTTT. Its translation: CASSPLRGVGTEAFF.

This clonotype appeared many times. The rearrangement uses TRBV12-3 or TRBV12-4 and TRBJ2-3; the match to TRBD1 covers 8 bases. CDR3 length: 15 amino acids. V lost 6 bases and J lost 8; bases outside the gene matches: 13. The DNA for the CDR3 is TGTGCCAGCAGGCCCGGGACAGGAACACTTGTTACGCAGTATTTT. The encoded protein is CASRPGTGTLVTQYF.

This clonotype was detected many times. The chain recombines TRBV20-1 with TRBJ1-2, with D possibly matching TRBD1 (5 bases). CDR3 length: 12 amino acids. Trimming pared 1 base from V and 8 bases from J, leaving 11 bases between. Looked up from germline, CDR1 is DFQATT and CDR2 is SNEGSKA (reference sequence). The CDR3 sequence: CSARVGVTGYTF. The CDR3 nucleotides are TGCAGTGCTAGAGTGGGGGTCACAGGCTACACCTTC.

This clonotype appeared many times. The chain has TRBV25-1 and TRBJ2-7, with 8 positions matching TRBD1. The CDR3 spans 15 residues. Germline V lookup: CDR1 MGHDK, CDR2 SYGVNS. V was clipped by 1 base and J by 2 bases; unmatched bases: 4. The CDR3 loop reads CASSESGTGTYEQYF. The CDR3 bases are TGTGCCAGCAGTGAATCCGGGACAGGCACCTACGAGCAGTACTTC.

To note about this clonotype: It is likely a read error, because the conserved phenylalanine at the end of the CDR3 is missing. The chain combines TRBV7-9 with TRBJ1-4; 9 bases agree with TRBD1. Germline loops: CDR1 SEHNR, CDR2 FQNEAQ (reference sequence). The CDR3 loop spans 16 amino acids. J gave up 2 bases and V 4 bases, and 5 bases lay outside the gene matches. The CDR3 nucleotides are TGTGCCAGCAGCTCGGGACAGGGAAAGACTAATGAAAAACTGTTTCTT. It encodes CASSSGQGKTNEKLFL.

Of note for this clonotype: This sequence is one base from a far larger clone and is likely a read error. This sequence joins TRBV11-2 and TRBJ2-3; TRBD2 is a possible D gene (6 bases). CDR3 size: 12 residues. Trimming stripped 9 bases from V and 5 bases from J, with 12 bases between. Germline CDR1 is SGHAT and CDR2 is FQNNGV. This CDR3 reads CARGRRGDTQYF. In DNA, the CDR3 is TGTGCCAGAGGGAGGCGTGGAGATACGCAGTATTTT.

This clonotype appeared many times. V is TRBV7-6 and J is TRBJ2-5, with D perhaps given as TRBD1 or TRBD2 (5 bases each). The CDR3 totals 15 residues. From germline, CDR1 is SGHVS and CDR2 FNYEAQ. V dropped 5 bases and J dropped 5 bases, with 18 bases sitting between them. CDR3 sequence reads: CASSRGTLYGETQYF. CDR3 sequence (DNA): TGTGCCAGCAGCCGTGGGACCCTCTATGGGGAGACCCAGTACTTC.

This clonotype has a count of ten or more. Here the CDR3 reads CASSLPSGYNEQFF. In DNA, the CDR3 is TGTGCCAGCAGTTTACCTAGCGGTTACAATGAGCAGTTCTTC. The rearrangement uses TRBV28 and TRBJ2-1, with TRBD2 identical over 7 bases. From germline, CDR1 is MDHEN and CDR2 SYDVKM. The ends lost 2 bases at V and 4 bases at J; junction bases unmatched: 2. CDR3 size: 14 residues.

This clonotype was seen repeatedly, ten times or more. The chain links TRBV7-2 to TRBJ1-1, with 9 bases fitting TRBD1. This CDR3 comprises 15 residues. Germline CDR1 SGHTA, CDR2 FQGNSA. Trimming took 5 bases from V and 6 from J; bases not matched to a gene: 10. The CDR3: CASSRPGTGFAEAFF. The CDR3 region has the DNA TGTGCCAGCAGCCGTCCCGGGACAGGGTTCGCTGAAGCTTTCTTT. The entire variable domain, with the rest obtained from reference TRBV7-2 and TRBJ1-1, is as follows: GAGVSQSPSNKVTEKGKDVELRCDPISGHTALYWYRQSLGQGLEFLIYFQGNSAPDKSGLPSDRFSAERTGGSVSTLTIQRTQQEDSAVYLCASSRPGTGFAEAFFGQGTRLTVV.

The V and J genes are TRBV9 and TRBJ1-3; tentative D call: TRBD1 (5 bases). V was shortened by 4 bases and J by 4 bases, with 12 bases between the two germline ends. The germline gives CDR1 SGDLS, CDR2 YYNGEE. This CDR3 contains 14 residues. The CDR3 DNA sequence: TGTGCCAGCAGCACCCGCGGGGGAGGAAACACCATATATTTT. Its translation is CASSTRGGGNTIYF.

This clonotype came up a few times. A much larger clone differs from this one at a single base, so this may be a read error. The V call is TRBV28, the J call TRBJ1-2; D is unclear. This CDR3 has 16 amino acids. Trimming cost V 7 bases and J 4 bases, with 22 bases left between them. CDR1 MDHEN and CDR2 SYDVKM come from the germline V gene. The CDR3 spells CASNEYGGPNLYGYTF. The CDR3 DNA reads TGTGCCAGCAACGAATACGGAGGCCCTAATCTCTATGGCTACACCTTC.

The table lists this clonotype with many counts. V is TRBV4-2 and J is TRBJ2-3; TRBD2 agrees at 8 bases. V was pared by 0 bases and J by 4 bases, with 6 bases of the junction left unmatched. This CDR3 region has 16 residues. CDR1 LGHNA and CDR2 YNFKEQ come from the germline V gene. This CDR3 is CASSQDRAGDADTQYF. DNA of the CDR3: TGTGCCAGCAGCCAAGATCGAGCGGGAGATGCAGATACGCAGTATTTT.

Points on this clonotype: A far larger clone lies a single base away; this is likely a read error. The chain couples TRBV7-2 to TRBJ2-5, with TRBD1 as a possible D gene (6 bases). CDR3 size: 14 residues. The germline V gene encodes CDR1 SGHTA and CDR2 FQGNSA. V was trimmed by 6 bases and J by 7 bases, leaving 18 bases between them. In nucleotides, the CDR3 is TGTGCCAGCAGTTCCTACAGGGTTGGGAGGACCCAGTACTTC. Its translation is CASSSYRVGRTQYF.

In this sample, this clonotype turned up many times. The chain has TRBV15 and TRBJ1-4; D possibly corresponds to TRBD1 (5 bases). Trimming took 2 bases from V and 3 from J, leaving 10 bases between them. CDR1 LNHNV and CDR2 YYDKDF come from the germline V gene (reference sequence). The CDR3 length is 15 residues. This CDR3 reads CATSRKGRANEKLFF. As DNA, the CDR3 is TGTGCCACCAGCAGAAAAGGCAGGGCTAATGAAAAACTGTTTTTT.

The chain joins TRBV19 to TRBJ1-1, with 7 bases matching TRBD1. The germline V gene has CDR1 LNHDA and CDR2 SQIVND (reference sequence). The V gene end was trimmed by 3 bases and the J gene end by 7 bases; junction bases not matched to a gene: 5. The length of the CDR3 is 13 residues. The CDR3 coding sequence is TGTGCCAGTAGTATGGGACAGCGCCGTGAAGCTTTCTTT. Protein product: CASSMGQRREAFF. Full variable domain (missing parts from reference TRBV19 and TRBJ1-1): DGGITQSPKYLFRKEGQNVTLSCEQNLNHDAMYWYRQDPGQGLRLIYYSQIVNDFQKGDIAEGYSVSREKKESFPLTVTSAQKNPTAFYLCASSMGQRREAFFGQGTRLTVV.

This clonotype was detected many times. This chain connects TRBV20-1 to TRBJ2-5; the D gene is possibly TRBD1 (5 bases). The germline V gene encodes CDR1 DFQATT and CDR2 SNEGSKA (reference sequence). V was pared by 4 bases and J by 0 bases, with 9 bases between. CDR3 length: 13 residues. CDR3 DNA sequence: TGCAGTGCTATGGTGACAGACCAAGAGACCCAGTACTTC. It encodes CSAMVTDQETQYF.